The 28 T cell receptor beta chains given below trace back to one sample, sequenced in a study of cytomegalovirus exposure and HLA in healthy donors (TCRdb year 2017). The library was prepared using the immunoSEQ multiplex PCR assay. A mixture of 60 forward primers for TCR Vbeta segments and 13 reverse primers for TCR Jbeta segments was used in the multiplex PCR. The clones in this table, taken by TCRdb from immuneACCESS, are in-frame only. Not every clone is retained; where verified, under half of the shortfall comes from an unresolved V gene, and the cause of the rest is unknown. In all, the sample holds roughly 150,000 clones, and approximately 80% of those were seen once. Of the sample, roughly 2.7% falls within the top ten clones. Material for sequencing was PBMCs. These receptors originate from a boy aged 2 to 10 in good health and CMV-seronegative.

The J gene is TRBJ1-1, the V gene TRBV6-5; perhaps TRBD1 as D (5 bases). The CDR3 loop spans 15 amino acids. Deletions cut 6 bases from V and 0 bases from J, with 14 bases between. CDR1 and CDR2 from the germline V gene are MNHEY and SVGAGI. CDR3 bases: TGTGCCAGCAGGCTCAATGGGGGGGTGAACACTGAAGCTTTCTTT. This translates into CASRLNGGVNTEAFF.

The chain joins TRBV10-2 to TRBJ2-3; D ambiguous. V was pared by 2 bases and J by 0 bases, with 12 bases between. The CDR3 loop spans 16 amino acids. Germline V CDR1 and CDR2: WSHSY, SAAADI. In DNA form, the CDR3 reads TGCGCCAGCAGTGAGACCCTGTACTCTAGCACAGATACGCAGTATTTT. Protein sequence: CASSETLYSSTDTQYF.

The chain is built from TRBV15 and TRBJ2-3, with 7 bases that match TRBD2. The CDR3 covers 14 residues. The V and J ends lost 0 bases and 6 bases, in that order; junction bases with no gene match: 3. Germline V gene sequence: CDR1 LNHNV, CDR2 YYDKDF (reference sequence). The CDR3 is CATSREGGVDTQYF. As DNA, the CDR3 is TGTGCCACCAGCAGAGAGGGGGGGGTGGATACGCAGTATTTT.

The chain uses TRBV4-1 and TRBJ2-1; D remains unclear. Between the trimmed V and J ends, which lost 1 base and 9 bases, there was a span of 10 bases. CDR1 and CDR2 from the germline V gene are MGHRA and YSYEKL. There are 13 residues in the CDR3. The CDR3 loop reads CASSQAFLGEQFF. CDR3 DNA: TGCGCCAGCAGCCAAGCCTTCCTAGGTGAGCAGTTCTTC.

The V gene is TRBV7-3, the J gene TRBJ2-1, with a weak D call TRBD2 (6 bases). V was trimmed by 6 bases and J by 4 bases, leaving 16 bases between them. The CDR3 has 15 amino acids. The germline CDR1 and CDR2 sequences are SGHTA and FQGTGA. CDR3 region: CASSLGGPWYNEQFF. The CDR3 DNA is TGTGCCAGCAGTTTGGGGGGTCCGTGGTACAATGAGCAGTTCTTC.

This rearrangement joins TRBV29-1 to TRBJ1-5; 9 nucleotides match TRBD1. The CDR3 contains 14 residues. With 2 bases clipped from V and 7 bases from J, the junction kept 6 bases outside the gene matches. Germline V gene lookup returns CDR1 SQVTM and CDR2 ANQGSEA. The CDR3 region has the DNA TGCAGCGTTGAATCGGGACAGGGAGGACAGCCCCAGCATTTT. Residues: CSVESGQGGQPQHF.

V is TRBV7-9 and J is TRBJ2-7; no reliable D call. The CDR3 is 13 amino acids. V was pared by 1 base and J by 3 bases, with 7 bases between. The germline CDR1 and CDR2 sequences are SEHNR and FQNEAQ (reference sequence). The CDR3 DNA sequence: TGTGCCAGCAGCTTAGGGAGTGGCTACGAGCAGTACTTC. It encodes CASSLGSGYEQYF. Looking up the rest from reference TRBV7-9 and TRBJ2-7 gives the full variable domain: DTGVSQNPRHKITKRGQNVTFRCDPISEHNRLYWYRQTLGQGPEFLTYFQNEAQLEKSRLLSDRFSAERPKGSFSTLEIQRTEQGDSAMYLCASSLGSGYEQYFGPGTRLTVT.

The genes are TRBV9 and TRBJ2-2; TRBD1 agrees at 7 bases. Trimming took 6 bases from V and 7 from J; bases not matched to a gene: 9. From germline, CDR1 is SGDLS and CDR2 YYNGEE. This CDR3 is 14 amino acids long. CDR3 residues: CASIRDPGGGELFF. The CDR3 coding sequence is TGTGCCAGCATCCGGGACCCAGGGGGCGGGGAGCTGTTTTTT.

J is TRBJ1-2 and V is TRBV19; TRBD1 matches at 9 bases. V lost 5 bases and J lost 4; bases outside the gene matches: 14. Germline V gene lookup returns CDR1 LNHDA and CDR2 SQIVND (reference sequence). The CDR3 has 17 residues. The CDR3 reads CASSRTGTGPEFYGYTF. CDR3 in DNA: TGTGCCAGTAGTCGAACCGGGACAGGGCCCGAATTCTATGGCTACACCTTC.

V is TRBV5-1 and J is TRBJ2-1, with D maybe TRBD1 (5 bases). The germline CDR1 and CDR2 sequences are SGHRS and YFSETQ. The CDR3 is 13 residues long. The germline V and J ends were trimmed by 4 bases and 8 bases, with 13 bases remaining between them. CDR3 DNA sequence: TGCGCCAGCAGCGCCATTGGGGCAGATGAGCAGTTCTTC. Amino acids: CASSAIGADEQFF.

V and J are TRBV19 and TRBJ2-7; D is perhaps TRBD2 (5 bases). Trimming shortened V by 1 base and J by 1 base, and 11 bases separated the two germline ends. Germline lookup yields CDR1 LNHDA and CDR2 SQIVND (reference sequence). The CDR3 is 15 amino acids. The CDR3 is CASSIAGTESYEQYF. The CDR3 DNA reads as TGTGCCAGTAGTATAGCGGGAACTGAGTCCTACGAGCAGTACTTC. Full variable domain (missing parts from reference TRBV19 and TRBJ2-7): DGGITQSPKYLFRKEGQNVTLSCEQNLNHDAMYWYRQDPGQGLRLIYYSQIVNDFQKGDIAEGYSVSREKKESFPLTVTSAQKNPTAFYLCASSIAGTESYEQYFGPGTRLTVT.

The V and J genes are TRBV5-1 and TRBJ1-5, with TRBD1 matching over 7 bases. This CDR3 spans 14 amino acids. Germline V gives CDR1 SGHRS, CDR2 YFSETQ. J gave up 7 bases and V 0 bases, and 4 bases lay outside the gene matches. The CDR3 DNA reads as TGCGCCAGCAGCTTGGACAGGGGTGGGCAGCCCCAGCATTTT. The encoded protein is CASSLDRGGQPQHF.

The chain has TRBV9 and TRBJ2-1; D unclear. Trimming left V 2 bases short and J 3 bases short, with 9 bases between. CDR1 and CDR2 from the germline V gene are SGDLS and YYNGEE. This CDR3 region has 14 residues. The CDR3 sequence: CASSVDGGYNEQFF. In DNA, the CDR3 is TGTGCCAGCAGCGTCGACGGCGGCTACAATGAGCAGTTCTTC.

The rearrangement joins TRBV6-5 to TRBJ1-2; D is perhaps TRBD1 (5 bases). The CDR3 has 14 amino acids. V was shortened by 5 bases and J by 4 bases, with 14 bases between the two germline ends. Germline CDR1 MNHEY, CDR2 SVGAGI. CDR3 in DNA: TGTGCCAGCAGTACAACACCGACAGTCTATGGCTACACCTTC. Amino acids: CASSTTPTVYGYTF.

This clone was counted only a few times. The chain combines TRBV2 with TRBJ1-1; unclear D gene. The CDR3 sequence is 15 residues long. V was cut by 4 bases and J by 2 bases, with 14 bases left in between. Germline V gives CDR1 SNHLY, CDR2 FYNNEI. The CDR3 DNA is TGTGCCAGCAGTGTATCTACAGCAGGAAACACTGAAGCTTTCTTT. Protein: CASSVSTAGNTEAFF. Filled out from reference TRBV2 and TRBJ1-1, the complete variable domain reads EPEVTQTPSHQVTQMGQEVILRCVPISNHLYFYWYRQILGQKVEFLVSFYNNEISEKSEIFDDQFSVERPDGSNFTLKIRSTKLEDSAMYFCASSVSTAGNTEAFFGQGTRLTVV.

The chain combines TRBV28 with TRBJ1-1; D is unresolved. This CDR3 contains 13 residues. Trimming shortened V by 5 bases and J by 4 bases, and 11 bases separated the two germline ends. From germline, CDR1 is MDHEN and CDR2 SYDVKM. CDR3 sequence: CASSDTGSTEAFF. DNA of the CDR3: TGTGCCAGCAGTGATACCGGTAGCACTGAAGCTTTCTTT.

This clone was seen a few times. This rearrangement joins TRBV7-7 to TRBJ2-2; D unresolved. Germline-derived CDR1 and CDR2 are SSHAT and FNYEAQ (reference sequence). The CDR3 has 15 residues. Trimming removed 5 bases from V and 1 base from J, with 11 bases in between. The CDR3 DNA follows: TGTGCCAGCAGCCCCCAGGCAGGGAACACCGGGGAGCTGTTTTTT. Amino acid sequence: CASSPQAGNTGELFF.

A single count supports this clone. The CDR3 reads CASSLFPGLRFYEQYF. CDR3 DNA: TGTGCCAGCAGCTTATTCCCGGGACTACGCTTCTACGAGCAGTACTTC. The J gene is TRBJ2-7, the V gene TRBV11-2; 7 bases are a match to TRBD2. Germline V gene lookup returns CDR1 SGHAT and CDR2 FQNNGV. This CDR3 has 16 residues. J was trimmed by 3 bases and V by 2 bases; bases with no gene match: 10.

The chain uses TRBV11-3 and TRBJ2-7, with a weak D call TRBD2 (5 bases). The CDR3 totals 13 residues. Germline V lookup: CDR1 SGHNT, CDR2 YENEEA. Deletions cut 4 bases from V and 7 bases from J, with 14 bases between. The CDR3 DNA reads TGTGCCAGCAGCTCGGGCAGAGGGCGTGAGCAGTACTTC. Its protein is CASSSGRGREQYF.

The chain has TRBV19 and TRBJ1-2; a possible D gene is TRBD1 (5 bases). Germline assignment: CDR1 LNHDA and CDR2 SQIVND (reference sequence). This CDR3 has 15 residues. V was pared by 6 bases and J by 3 bases, with 17 bases between. The DNA for the CDR3 is TGTGCCAGTAGGAAAGGGGATGCACTCGACTATGGCTACACCTTC. Encoded protein: CASRKGDALDYGYTF.

J is TRBJ2-6 and V is TRBV5-8; D is undetermined. V shed 1 base and J shed 3 bases, with 5 bases lying between them. CDR1 is SGHTS and CDR2 is YDEGEE in the germline V gene. The CDR3 sequence is 14 residues long. The CDR3 DNA reads as TGTGCCAGCAGCTTGAGAGGTGGGGCCAACGTCCTGACTTTC. Amino acid sequence: CASSLRGGANVLTF.

This clone was counted a single time. J is TRBJ2-4 and V is TRBV5-4; TRBD2 matches at 8 bases. The CDR3 covers 16 residues. V trimming: 1 base; J trimming: 0 bases; junction bases outside the gene matches: 3. Germline CDR1 SGHNT, CDR2 YYREEE (reference sequence). CDR3 region: CASSLNLAGAKNIQYF. Here the CDR3 DNA reads TGTGCCAGCAGCTTGAACCTAGCGGGAGCCAAAAACATTCAGTACTTC.

V is TRBV5-1 and J is TRBJ2-1; perhaps TRBD2 as D (6 bases). The germline V and J ends were trimmed by 2 bases and 0 bases, with 12 bases remaining between them. Germline CDR1 and CDR2: SGHRS and YFSETQ. The CDR3 loop spans 16 amino acids. CDR3 DNA sequence: TGCGCCAGCAGCTTCGAGGGAGGCCTCTCCTACAATGAGCAGTTCTTC. Protein product: CASSFEGGLSYNEQFF.

V usage is TRBV5-1 and J usage is TRBJ2-3, with D maybe TRBD1 (5 bases). Germline values: CDR1 SGHRS, CDR2 YFSETQ. Deletions cut 7 bases from V and 6 bases from J, with 21 bases between. The CDR3 is made up of 15 amino acids. In DNA, the CDR3 is TGCGCCAGCTTTAAGGACATCGGTCCCTCGGATACGCAGTATTTT. Translated, it gives CASFKDIGPSDTQYF.

The chain joins TRBV14 to TRBJ2-5; D is possibly TRBD1 (5 bases). CDR1 SGHDN and CDR2 FVKESK come from the germline V gene. The germline V and J ends were trimmed by 1 base and 6 bases, with 9 bases remaining between them. This CDR3 is 13 amino acids long. The CDR3 sequence: CASSQGTHQTQYF. The CDR3 coding sequence is TGTGCCAGCAGCCAAGGGACACACCAGACCCAGTACTTC.

DNA for the CDR3: TGTGCCAGCAGCTTGGCCGGGGGACAGGGGAATGGCTACACCTTC. This translates into CASSLAGGQGNGYTF. This chain connects TRBV5-5 to TRBJ1-2; 10 bases are shared with TRBD1. Looked up from germline, CDR1 is SGHKS and CDR2 is YYEKEE (reference sequence). The CDR3 covers 15 residues. V lost 0 bases, J lost 6 bases, and 5 bases stayed unmatched.

The V call is TRBV6-1, the J call TRBJ1-2; maybe TRBD1 (6 bases). The CDR3 length is 18 residues. Deletions cut 2 bases from V and 1 base from J, with 20 bases between. Germline V gene lookup returns CDR1 MNHNS and CDR2 SASEGT. The CDR3 sequence: CASSEPSPRQGINYGYTF. The CDR3 DNA is TGTGCCAGCAGTGAACCATCCCCACGGCAGGGGATTAACTATGGCTACACCTTC.

The rearrangement links TRBV7-2 to TRBJ2-7; 7 nucleotides agree with TRBD1. Germline CDR1 and CDR2: SGHTA and FQGNSA. With V trimmed by 2 bases and J by 4 bases, 8 bases remained unmatched. The CDR3 contains 15 residues. The CDR3, as DNA: TGTGCCAGCAGCTTAAGGGACAGCCGGGTTTACGAGCAGTACTTC. Its translation is CASSLRDSRVYEQYF.